One sample yielded the 19 T cell receptor beta chains listed below, sequenced in a study of T cell repertoires in cytomegalovirus infection. TCRdb redid the calling of the reads with MiXCR, one entry per CDR3 protein. This sample has approximately 500,000 distinct CDR3 sequences, with 11% found just once. Source material: PBMCs. The receptors derive from a human donor in good health (CMV status not recorded). Some clones in this sample may be carry-over from other donors' samples.

At least ten counts were recorded for this clonotype. J is TRBJ2-2 and V is TRBV6-1; 9 nucleotides match TRBD2. CDR1 and CDR2 (germline): MNHNS, SASEGT. The trim removed 7 bases at V and 5 bases at J, leaving 8 bases unmatched. CDR3 length: 15 residues. CDR3 amino acids: CASKGGLASTGELFF. In DNA, the CDR3 is TGTGCCAGCAAGGGAGGACTAGCGTCGACCGGGGAGCTGTTTTTT.

In its sample, this clonotype was seen many times. The chain uses TRBV28 and TRBJ2-5; 8 bases line up with TRBD1. CDR3 length equals 16 residues. The V segment lost 3 bases and the J segment 5 bases; nucleotides outside the gene matches: 11. The germline V gene encodes CDR1 MDHEN and CDR2 SYDVKM. This chain's CDR3 is CASSFSSGGARETQYF. CDR3 nucleotide sequence: TGTGCCAGCAGTTTTTCGTCAGGGGGCGCCCGGGAGACCCAGTACTTC.

V is TRBV7-2 and J is TRBJ1-3; D unclear. CDR3 length: 15 residues. CDR1 and CDR2 (germline): SGHTA, FQGNSA. Between the trimmed V and J ends, which lost 7 bases and 0 bases, there was a span of 13 bases. For the CDR3, the DNA is TGTGCCAGCACCCAAGGTCTAAACTCTGGAAACACCATATATTTT. Its translation: CASTQGLNSGNTIYF.

This sequence joins TRBV10-3 and TRBJ2-3; D may be TRBD1 (6 bases). V lost 9 bases and J lost 0, with 19 bases in between. This CDR3 is built from 16 residues. Germline CDR1 and CDR2: ENHRY and SYGVKD. The CDR3 spells CAMRPGHSSSTDTQYF. For the CDR3, the DNA is TGTGCCATGCGACCGGGACACTCCTCGAGCACAGATACGCAGTATTTT.

This clonotype has a handful of counts. V and J are TRBV3-1 and TRBJ2-7, with D possibly being TRBD1 or TRBD2 (5 bases each). V shed 4 bases and J shed 3 bases, with 13 bases lying between them. Germline CDR1 is LGHDT and CDR2 is YNNKEL (reference sequence). The CDR3 has 14 residues. DNA of the CDR3: TGTGCCAGCAGCCGAGCCCGGGACGGCTACGAGCAGTACTTC. Protein sequence: CASSRARDGYEQYF.

Many counts were recorded for this clonotype. The chain is built from TRBV19 and TRBJ2-3; D gene ambiguous. Germline CDR1 reads LNHDA; CDR2 reads SQIVND (reference sequence). V dropped 5 bases and J dropped 4 bases, with 10 bases sitting between them. The CDR3 length is 13 residues. DNA for the CDR3: TGTGCCAGTAGTTTTTTACGACCAGATACGCAGTATTTT. It codes for CASSFLRPDTQYF.

This clonotype came up many times. V is TRBV5-6 and J is TRBJ1-4, with D possibly being TRBD1 (5 bases). Looked up from germline, CDR1 is SGHDT and CDR2 is YYEEEE. CDR3 length: 14 amino acids. The V end was cut by 4 bases, the J end by 4 bases, with 11 bases between. The CDR3 DNA follows: TGTGCCAGCAGCCAGGGCAGCCGTAATGAAAAACTGTTTTTT. Translation: CASSQGSRNEKLFF.

This clonotype was found many times. J is TRBJ1-2 and V is TRBV10-3; D is ambiguous. Trimming left V 2 bases short and J 5 bases short, with 9 bases between. The CDR3 is made up of 13 amino acids. Per germline, CDR1 ENHRY and CDR2 SYGVKD. CDR3 nucleotides: TGTGCCATCAGTGAGGGTCCAGTGTATGGCTACACCTTC. It is translated as CAISEGPVYGYTF.

The table lists this clonotype with many counts. The chain employs TRBV6-5 and TRBJ2-2, with a weak D call TRBD2 (5 bases). The CDR3 totals 15 residues. Germline V gene lookup returns CDR1 MNHEY and CDR2 SVGAGI. V lost 0 bases, J lost 8 bases, and 13 bases lay in between. The CDR3, as DNA: TGTGCCAGCAGTTACTCGAGCAAGAGGGCTGGGGAGCTGTTTTTT. It codes for CASSYSSKRAGELFF.

This clonotype was seen a handful of times. The rearrangement uses TRBV5-1 and TRBJ1-5; D remains ambiguous. The CDR3 contains 13 residues. Germline CDR1 reads SGHRS; CDR2 reads YFSETQ. V lost 4 bases and J 6 bases, leaving 11 bases between the germline ends. CDR3 amino acids: CASSQGLGQPQHF. Written as DNA, the CDR3 is TGCGCCAGCAGCCAAGGACTTGGTCAGCCCCAGCATTTT.

The sample holds many counts of this clonotype. The chain employs TRBV12-3 or TRBV12-4 and TRBJ1-4; TRBD1 aligns across 7 bases. V was pared by 5 bases and J by 3 bases, with 6 bases of the junction left unmatched. CDR3 length: 15 residues. The DNA for the CDR3 is TGTGCCAGCAGTAGAGTGGGGACAGCTAATGAAAAACTGTTTTTT. Encoded protein: CASSRVGTANEKLFF.

This clonotype has a handful of counts. The chain joins TRBV6-2 or TRBV6-3 to TRBJ2-1; 9 nucleotides agree with TRBD2. Germline V gene sequence: CDR1 MNHEY, CDR2 SVGEGT. The V and J ends lost 2 bases and 7 bases, in that order; junction bases with no gene match: 3. The CDR3 covers 14 residues. For the CDR3, the DNA is TGTGCCAGCAGTTACGGGCGGGAGGGAAATGAGCAGTTCTTC. It yields the protein CASSYGREGNEQFF.

In this sample, this clonotype turned up a few times. The V and J genes are TRBV20-1 and TRBJ2-5; D not certain. CDR1 DFQATT and CDR2 SNEGSKA come from the germline V gene (reference sequence). The CDR3 loop spans 14 amino acids. V was shortened by 6 bases and J by 5 bases, with 19 bases between the two germline ends. CDR3 region: CSAPVSPLRETQYF. The CDR3 DNA is TGCAGTGCCCCTGTTTCACCTCTAAGGGAGACCCAGTACTTC.

This clonotype was counted between two and nine times. The CDR3 here is CSVIVGVAYEQYF. DNA of the CDR3: TGCAGCGTCATAGTGGGGGTCGCCTACGAGCAGTACTTC. This chain uses TRBV29-1 with TRBJ2-7, with D possibly called TRBD1 or TRBD2 (5 bases each). The CDR3 is 13 amino acids. The germline CDR1 and CDR2 sequences are SQVTM and ANQGSEA. Trimming took 6 bases from V and 2 from J, leaving 14 bases between them.

This clonotype has ten or more counts. The genes are TRBV5-6 and TRBJ2-2; 8 bases align to TRBD2. The ends lost 4 bases at V and 4 bases at J; junction bases unmatched: 3. CDR1 is SGHDT, CDR2 YYEEEE, per germline. The CDR3 is 14 amino acids. The CDR3 loop is CASSPGTSTGELFF. The CDR3, as DNA: TGTGCCAGCAGCCCGGGGACTAGCACCGGGGAGCTGTTTTTT.

This clonotype was detected many times. This rearrangement joins TRBV18 to TRBJ1-2; TRBD1 matches at 8 bases. Germline-derived CDR1 and CDR2 are KGHSH and LQKENI. V dropped 3 bases and J dropped 2; count of bases not matched to a gene: 2. This CDR3 has 14 residues. CDR3 amino acids: CASSPWDRNYGYTF. DNA of the CDR3: TGTGCCAGCTCACCTTGGGACAGGAACTATGGCTACACCTTC.

At least ten counts were recorded for this clonotype. The rearrangement links TRBV7-2 to TRBJ2-3, with 10 positions matching TRBD2. The CDR3 totals 16 residues. J was trimmed by 1 base and V by 3 bases; bases with no gene match: 4. Germline loops: CDR1 SGHTA, CDR2 FQGNSA. Here the CDR3 DNA reads TGTGCCAGCAGCTTCGGCCTAGCGGGGGGCACAGATACGCAGTATTTT. Amino acids: CASSFGLAGGTDTQYF.

This clonotype appeared many times. The rearrangement links TRBV14 to TRBJ1-1; D not certain. The ends were cut back, 0 bases at V and 5 bases at J, with 7 bases in the middle. The CDR3 contains 13 residues. CDR1 and CDR2 (germline): SGHDN, FVKESK. CDR3 protein: CASSQEGRTEAFF. In nucleotides, the CDR3 is TGTGCCAGCAGCCAAGAGGGAAGGACTGAAGCTTTCTTT.

This clonotype was picked up many times. The chain employs TRBV7-2 and TRBJ1-5; D is undetermined. Germline values: CDR1 SGHTA, CDR2 FQGNSA. The CDR3 is 13 amino acids. V lost 3 bases and J 0 bases, leaving 3 bases between the germline ends. The CDR3 here is CASSFYSNQPQHF. As DNA, the CDR3 is TGTGCCAGCAGCTTTTATAGCAATCAGCCCCAGCATTTT.